The 18 T cell receptor beta chains presented below share a single source sample, sequenced in a study of blood T cell repertoires in COVID-19. This table comes from immunoSEQ multiplex PCR, and its TCRdb copy is limited to in-frame clones, with some not included. The sample has over 200,000 clones; 89% are singletons. The sequencing sample was made of peripheral blood. The source is a man in his sixties who had recovered from COVID-19.

This chain uses TRBV9 with TRBJ2-1; weak D call: TRBD2 (6 bases). V lost 2 bases and J 6 bases, leaving 9 bases between the germline ends. The CDR3 runs to 13 residues. Germline CDR1 reads SGDLS; CDR2 reads YYNGEE. The CDR3 DNA is TGTGCCAGCAGCGTCGGAGGGGCCAATGAGCAGTTCTTC. This encodes CASSVGGANEQFF. The full variable domain, in which reference TRBV9 and TRBJ2-1 provide the parts outside the CDR3, is DSGVTQTPKHLITATGQRVTLRCSPRSGDLSVYWYQQSLDQGLQFLIQYYNGEERAKGNILERFSAQQFPDLHSELNLSSLELGDSALYFCASSVGGANEQFFGPGTRLTVL.

This clone was seen just once. The V gene is TRBV5-1, the J gene TRBJ1-1, with 7 bases fitting TRBD1. The CDR3 is 15 residues long. The V gene's germline CDR1 is SGHRS and CDR2 YFSETQ. The J segment lost 4 bases and the V segment lost 0 bases, leaving 6 bases of the junction unmatched. CDR3 loop: CASSLVTGSFTEAFF. The CDR3 DNA is TGCGCCAGCAGCTTGGTGACAGGGTCTTTCACTGAAGCTTTCTTT.

This clone was counted only a few times. V and J are TRBV12-3 or TRBV12-4 and TRBJ1-1; 8 bases map to TRBD1. The CDR3 is made up of 13 amino acids. With V trimmed by 6 bases and J by 6 bases, 6 bases remained unmatched. In nucleotides, the CDR3 is TGTGCCAGCAGAGGACAGGGCCGGCCTGAAGCTTTCTTT. Amino acid sequence: CASRGQGRPEAFF.

V gene TRBV28 combines with J gene TRBJ2-3; 9 bases map to TRBD2. CDR1 and CDR2 (germline): MDHEN, SYDVKM. V lost 4 bases to trimming and J lost 8 bases; unmatched junction nucleotides: 10. The CDR3 contains 15 residues. Here the CDR3 DNA reads TGTGCCAGCAGTTCTATTGGGATTAGCGGGGGTACGCAGTATTTT. Its protein is CASSSIGISGGTQYF.

V and J are TRBV9 and TRBJ1-1; D gene unclear. The germline gives CDR1 SGDLS, CDR2 YYNGEE. The CDR3 runs 12 residues. Trimming cost V 4 bases and J 6 bases, with 10 bases left between them. The CDR3 loop reads CASSPGRAEAFF. For the CDR3, the DNA is TGTGCCAGCAGCCCTGGGAGGGCTGAAGCTTTCTTT.

J is TRBJ2-3 and V is TRBV2, with 9 bases fitting TRBD2. The CDR3 is 16 amino acids. J gave up 4 bases and V 6 bases, and 11 bases lay outside the gene matches. Germline loops: CDR1 SNHLY, CDR2 FYNNEI. For the CDR3, the DNA is TGTGCCAGCAGGCGCCGGATTAGCGGGAGCGCAGATACGCAGTATTTT. Amino acids: CASRRRISGSADTQYF.

The genes are TRBV7-9 and TRBJ2-2, with D perhaps TRBD2 (6 bases). Per the germline V gene, CDR1 is SEHNR and CDR2 is FQNEAQ (reference sequence). The V and J ends lost 2 bases and 4 bases respectively, with 8 bases between them. The CDR3 contains 14 residues. CDR3 in DNA: TGTGCCAGCAGCTTACCGGGAGCCACCGGGGAGCTGTTTTTT. This encodes CASSLPGATGELFF. Full variable domain (rest looked up from reference TRBV7-9 and TRBJ2-2): DTGVSQNPRHKITKRGQNVTFRCDPISEHNRLYWYRQTLGQGPEFLTYFQNEAQLEKSRLLSDRFSAERPKGSFSTLEIQRTEQGDSAMYLCASSLPGATGELFFGEGSRLTVL.

The V and J genes are TRBV19 and TRBJ1-3; 7 nucleotides align to TRBD1. From germline, CDR1 is LNHDA and CDR2 SQIVND (reference sequence). This CDR3 is built from 14 residues. The V gene end was trimmed by 6 bases and the J gene end by 1 base; junction bases not matched to a gene: 3. As DNA, the CDR3 is TGTGCCAGTAGAAACAGGGGTTCTGGAAACACCATATATTTT. Translated: CASRNRGSGNTIYF.

The chain has TRBV15 and TRBJ1-4; tentatively, D is TRBD1 (5 bases). V was shortened by 2 bases and J by 11 bases, with 15 bases between the two germline ends. Germline V CDR1 and CDR2: LNHNV, YYDKDF (reference sequence). CDR3 length: 14 amino acids. Written as DNA, the CDR3 is TGTGCCACCAGCAGACAGGGTAGCACCGGGAAACTGTTTTTT. Residues: CATSRQGSTGKLFF.

This chain joins TRBV3-1 (or the pseudogene TRBV3-2) and TRBJ1-1; no clear D. Germline V gene data show CDR1 as LGHDT and CDR2 as YNNKEL (reference sequence). The CDR3 is 13 residues long. Deletions cut 6 bases from V and 2 bases from J, with 10 bases between. CDR3 sequence (DNA): TGTGCCAGCAGACTAAGAGAAAACACTGAAGCTTTCTTT. This encodes CASRLRENTEAFF.

The rearrangement uses TRBV7-2 and TRBJ2-1, with 8 positions matching TRBD2. The CDR3 extends over 13 amino acids. The V and J ends lost 2 bases and 10 bases, in that order; junction bases with no gene match: 4. Germline assignment: CDR1 SGHTA and CDR2 FQGNSA. CDR3 DNA sequence: TGTGCCAGCAGCTTACACCGGGAGGGCGAGCAGTTCTTC. Residues: CASSLHREGEQFF.

Written as DNA, the CDR3 is TGTGCCAGCAGCATCGGACTAGCGGGACCGGATACGCAGTATTTT. It is translated as CASSIGLAGPDTQYF. V and J are TRBV9 and TRBJ2-3, with 12 nucleotides matching TRBD2. The CDR3 is made up of 15 amino acids. Trimming removed 4 bases from V and 6 bases from J; junction bases left unmatched: 6. Germline CDR1 and CDR2: SGDLS and YYNGEE.

The chain employs TRBV7-8 and TRBJ1-5, with D possibly being TRBD1 (6 bases). V was shortened by 6 bases and J by 0 bases, with 12 bases between the two germline ends. The germline V gene has CDR1 SGHVS and CDR2 FQNEAQ. The CDR3 is 15 amino acids. The CDR3 sequence is CASSLDRYSNQPQHF. CDR3 DNA: TGTGCCAGCAGTTTGGACAGATATAGCAATCAGCCCCAGCATTTT.

The chain uses TRBV5-1 and TRBJ1-2; tentative D call: TRBD1 (5 bases). The germline gives CDR1 SGHRS, CDR2 YFSETQ. The CDR3 length is 14 residues. V was cut by 0 bases and J by 6 bases, with 12 bases left in between. The DNA for the CDR3 is TGCGCCAGCAGCTTGGAAAGGTCAGGGAATGGCTACACCTTC. Translating it yields CASSLERSGNGYTF.

The sample holds one count of this clone. The chain is built from TRBV19 and TRBJ1-2; 9 positions match TRBD1. Germline V gives CDR1 LNHDA, CDR2 SQIVND (reference sequence). The V gene end was trimmed by 5 bases and the J gene end by 8 bases; junction bases not matched to a gene: 6. The CDR3 totals 13 residues. The CDR3 here is CASSPTGGWGYTF. The CDR3 DNA is TGTGCCAGTAGTCCGACAGGGGGTTGGGGCTACACCTTC.

This sequence joins TRBV6-1 and TRBJ2-5; 12 bases align to TRBD2. The CDR3 runs 17 residues. The junction had 7 bases not matched to a gene; V was cut back by 1 base and J by 4 bases. The germline V gene encodes CDR1 MNHNS and CDR2 SASEGT. The CDR3 loop is CASSEGASGRVGETQYF. Here the CDR3 DNA reads TGTGCCAGCAGTGAAGGGGCTAGCGGGAGGGTCGGAGAGACCCAGTACTTC.

The V call is TRBV5-1, the J call TRBJ1-4; no definite D call. This CDR3 is built from 14 residues. CDR1 is SGHRS and CDR2 is YFSETQ in the germline V gene. Between the trimmed V and J ends, which lost 4 bases and 8 bases, there was a span of 15 bases. The CDR3 DNA sequence: TGCGCCAGCAGCCCGCAATACAGTGCGGAAAAACTGTTTTTT. This sequence encodes CASSPQYSAEKLFF. Filled out from reference TRBV5-1 and TRBJ1-4, the complete variable domain reads KAGVTQTPRYLIKTRGQQVTLSCSPISGHRSVSWYQQTPGQGLQFLFEYFSETQRNKGNFPGRFSGRQFSNSRSEMNVSTLELGDSALYLCASSPQYSAEKLFFGSGTQLSVL.

The V and J genes are TRBV28 and TRBJ1-2, with TRBD1 matching over 9 bases. Per the germline V gene, CDR1 is MDHEN and CDR2 is SYDVKM. V was pared by 6 bases and J by 7 bases, with 3 bases of the junction left unmatched. This CDR3 has 12 residues. Written as DNA, the CDR3 is TGTGCCAGCAGGACAGGGGGAAGTGGCTACACCTTC. Protein sequence: CASRTGGSGYTF.